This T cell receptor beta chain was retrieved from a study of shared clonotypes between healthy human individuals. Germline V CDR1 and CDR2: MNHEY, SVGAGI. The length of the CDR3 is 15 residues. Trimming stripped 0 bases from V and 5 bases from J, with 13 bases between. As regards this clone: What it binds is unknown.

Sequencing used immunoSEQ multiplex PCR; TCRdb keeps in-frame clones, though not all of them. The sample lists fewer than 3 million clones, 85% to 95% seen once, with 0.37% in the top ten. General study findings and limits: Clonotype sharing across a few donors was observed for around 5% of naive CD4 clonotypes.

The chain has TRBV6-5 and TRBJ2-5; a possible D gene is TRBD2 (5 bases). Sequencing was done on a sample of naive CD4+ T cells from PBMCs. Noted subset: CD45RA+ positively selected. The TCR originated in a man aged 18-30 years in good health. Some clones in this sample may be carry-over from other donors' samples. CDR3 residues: CASSYSIGEYETQYF. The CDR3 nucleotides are TGTGCCAGCAGTTACTCGATCGGGGAGTACGAGACCCAGTACTTC.